These 25 T cell receptor beta chains share one sample of origin, sequenced in a study of cytomegalovirus exposure and HLA in healthy donors. The PCR was carried out with 60 Vbeta primers and 13 Jbeta primers. Libraries were prepared by immunoSEQ multiplex PCR; TCRdb keeps only in-frame clonotypes and omits some of them. The table lists 150,000 to 200,000 clones, 75% to 85% of them singletons. Sequencing was performed on PBMCs. These receptors all stem from a man aged 30 to 45 in good health and CMV-seropositive.

As for this clone: This same CDR3 is encoded by further DNA sequences in the sample. This chain connects TRBV7-2 to TRBJ2-5; the D is unclear. The germline gives CDR1 SGHTA, CDR2 FQGNSA. The V gene lost 0 bases and the J gene lost 5 bases, with 4 bases spanning the gap. The CDR3 runs to 12 residues. This CDR3 reads CASSLARETQYF. The CDR3, as DNA: TGTGCCAGCAGCTTAGCGCGGGAGACCCAGTACTTC.

This clone has just a few counts. This rearrangement joins TRBV7-2 to TRBJ1-4; a possible D gene is TRBD1 (5 bases). This CDR3 has 15 amino acids. V was clipped by 1 base and J by 3 bases, with 9 bases between them. The germline CDR1 and CDR2 sequences are SGHTA and FQGNSA. The CDR3 sequence: CASSLDAGANEKLFF. The DNA for the CDR3 is TGTGCCAGCAGCTTAGACGCGGGGGCTAATGAAAAACTGTTTTTT.

This clone was picked up a small number of times. The rearrangement uses TRBV5-4 and TRBJ1-1; D might be TRBD1 (5 bases). CDR3 length: 15 residues. Germline V gives CDR1 SGHNT, CDR2 YYREEE (reference sequence). The V and J ends lost 4 bases and 3 bases respectively, with 16 bases between them. CDR3 DNA: TGTGCCAGCAGCCTGGCTGAGTTCAGGGACACTGAAGCTTTCTTT. Protein: CASSLAEFRDTEAFF.

The CDR3 coding sequence is TGTGCCAGCAGTGAACGGCAAGGGGCCTATGGCTACACCTTC. Protein sequence: CASSERQGAYGYTF. The chain employs TRBV2 and TRBJ1-2, with D possibly being TRBD1 (5 bases). The CDR3 sequence is 14 residues long. V shed 2 bases and J shed 4 bases, with 11 bases lying between them. Germline lookup yields CDR1 SNHLY and CDR2 FYNNEI.

The V gene is TRBV27, the J gene TRBJ2-5, with a tentative D call TRBD1 (6 bases). Germline CDR1 reads MNHEY; CDR2 reads SMNVEV (reference sequence). The CDR3 has 14 amino acids. Between the trimmed V and J ends, which lost 8 bases and 3 bases, there was a span of 16 bases. In DNA, the CDR3 is TGTGCCAGCGGGGCTTGGGCAGGGGAAGAGACCCAGTACTTC. Translating it yields CASGAWAGEETQYF.

This chain links TRBV25-1 with TRBJ2-7, with D hard to call. The CDR3 loop spans 13 amino acids. The germline V and J ends were trimmed by 0 bases and 5 bases, with 8 bases remaining between them. Germline V gives CDR1 MGHDK, CDR2 SYGVNS. CDR3 loop: CASSEYRVDEQYF. As DNA, the CDR3 is TGTGCCAGCAGTGAATATCGGGTAGACGAGCAGTACTTC.

As concerns this clone: A read error may produce the germline difference seen at one junction end. The chain uses TRBV5-1 and TRBJ2-3; D unclear. The CDR3 length is 15 residues. The V gene's germline CDR1 is SGHRS and CDR2 YFSETQ. The CDR3 region is CASSLSGKAADMQYF. CDR3 DNA: TGCGCCAGCAGCTTGTCTGGAAAGGCGGCAGATATGCAGTATTTT.

J is TRBJ1-2 and V is TRBV5-1; 9 positions agree with TRBD1. The CDR3 is 14 amino acids. Germline assignment: CDR1 SGHRS and CDR2 YFSETQ. V lost 4 bases and J lost 8; bases outside the gene matches: 9. CDR3 sequence (DNA): TGCGCCAGCAGCATGGGACAGGGTCTGTCCGGCTACACCTTC. Translation: CASSMGQGLSGYTF.

The rearrangement joins TRBV5-1 to TRBJ1-3; D is perhaps TRBD1 (6 bases). CDR1 is SGHRS and CDR2 is YFSETQ in the germline V gene. This CDR3 spans 17 amino acids. Trimming cost V 5 bases and J 0 bases, with 18 bases left between them. DNA of the CDR3: TGCGCCAGCAGGGGGAATAACAGGGAAAGCTCTGGAAACACCATATATTTT. Protein: CASRGNNRESSGNTIYF.

This clone was found once. The rearrangement joins TRBV30 to TRBJ1-3; D is uncertain. Trimming stripped 3 bases from V and 0 bases from J, with 9 bases between. This CDR3 region has 14 residues. Germline lookup yields CDR1 GTSNPN and CDR2 SVGIG (reference sequence). The CDR3 sequence: CAWSVGSSGNTIYF. DNA of the CDR3: TGTGCCTGGAGCGTAGGGAGCTCTGGAAACACCATATATTTT. The variable domain in full, with the rest retrieved from reference TRBV30 and TRBJ1-3, is SQTIHQWPATLVQPVGSPLSLECTVEGTSNPNLYWYRQAAGRGLQLLFYSVGIGQISSEVPQNLSASRPQDRQFILSSKKLLLSDSGFYLCAWSVGSSGNTIYFGEGSWLTVV.

V usage is TRBV20-1 and J usage is TRBJ2-7; unclear D gene. The CDR3 has 11 residues. The germline V gene encodes CDR1 DFQATT and CDR2 SNEGSKA (reference sequence). Between the trimmed V and J ends, which lost 1 base and 4 bases, there was a span of 5 bases. CDR3 bases: TGCAGTGCTAGAGCCCAATACGAGCAGTACTTC. Translating it yields CSARAQYEQYF.

This clone was detected only a few times. This rearrangement joins TRBV6-5 to TRBJ2-4, with D tentatively TRBD1 (6 bases). CDR1 is MNHEY and CDR2 is SVGAGI in the germline V gene. The CDR3 contains 13 residues. Trimming stripped 6 bases from V and 11 bases from J, with 17 bases between. As DNA, the CDR3 is TGTGCCAGCAGACAGGGACACTCGGGTGTTCAGTACTTC. This translates into CASRQGHSGVQYF.

This chain connects TRBV5-6 to TRBJ2-6; 7 bases fit TRBD1. CDR1 is SGHDT and CDR2 is YYEEEE in the germline V gene. The J segment lost 1 base and the V segment lost 0 bases, leaving 10 bases of the junction unmatched. The CDR3 has 19 residues. The CDR3 protein is CASSLVGTALLSGANVLTF. The DNA of the CDR3 is TGTGCCAGCAGCTTGGTAGGGACAGCGTTATTATCTGGGGCCAACGTCCTGACTTTC.

The rearrangement links TRBV5-1 to TRBJ1-3, with a tentative D call TRBD1 (6 bases). Germline V lookup: CDR1 SGHRS, CDR2 YFSETQ. The CDR3 consists of 15 residues. The germline V and J ends were trimmed by 4 bases and 0 bases, with 11 bases remaining between them. The CDR3 loop reads CASSRETGSGNTIYF. The CDR3 nucleotides read TGCGCCAGCAGCCGAGAGACAGGCTCTGGAAACACCATATATTTT.

With regard to this clone: Additional DNA sequences in this sample encode the identical CDR3. The chain has TRBV11-3 and TRBJ1-4; D ambiguous. Germline V CDR1 and CDR2: SGHNT, YENEEA. The CDR3 has 12 amino acids. V was pared by 2 bases and J by 6 bases, with 4 bases between. CDR3 sequence: CASSLTDEKLFF. In DNA, the CDR3 is TGTGCCAGCAGCTTAACGGATGAAAAACTGTTTTTT.

V is TRBV6-5 and J is TRBJ2-3, with 7 bases fitting TRBD2. V dropped 0 bases and J dropped 7; count of bases not matched to a gene: 10. The CDR3 extends over 16 amino acids. Per germline, CDR1 MNHEY and CDR2 SVGAGI. The CDR3 region has the DNA TGTGCCAGCAGTTACTCCCTAACGACTAGCTTGAATACGCAGTATTTT. This encodes CASSYSLTTSLNTQYF.

V and J are TRBV18 and TRBJ2-2; tentative D call: TRBD1 (5 bases). The germline CDR1 and CDR2 sequences are KGHSH and LQKENI. V lost 5 bases and J 0 bases, leaving 10 bases between the germline ends. This CDR3 comprises 15 residues. CDR3 DNA: TGTGCCAGCTCATTGACAGAAGCGAACACCGGGGAGCTGTTTTTT. It yields the protein CASSLTEANTGELFF.

The rearrangement uses TRBV19 and TRBJ2-1; 10 bases agree with TRBD2. The CDR3 consists of 17 residues. CDR1 and CDR2 from the germline V gene are LNHDA and SQIVND (reference sequence). Trimming cost V 4 bases and J 0 bases; bases outside gene matches: 6. In nucleotides, the CDR3 is TGTGCCAGTAGTAGGGGTAGCGGGGGGCGCTCCTACAATGAGCAGTTCTTC. This sequence encodes CASSRGSGGRSYNEQFF. Full variable domain (outside the CDR3, taken from reference TRBV19 and TRBJ2-1): DGGITQSPKYLFRKEGQNVTLSCEQNLNHDAMYWYRQDPGQGLRLIYYSQIVNDFQKGDIAEGYSVSREKKESFPLTVTSAQKNPTAFYLCASSRGSGGRSYNEQFFGPGTRLTVL.

The chain combines TRBV28 with TRBJ1-5; maybe TRBD1 (6 bases). The CDR3 runs 16 residues. Trimming stripped 5 bases from V and 2 bases from J, with 16 bases between. CDR1 is MDHEN, CDR2 SYDVKM, per germline. The CDR3 coding sequence is TGTGCCAGCAGTCAACCCCCGGCAGGGGGCAATCAGCCCCAGCATTTT. Translating it yields CASSQPPAGGNQPQHF.

The chain employs TRBV2 and TRBJ2-7; D might be TRBD1 (6 bases). The CDR3 runs to 13 residues. CDR1 is SNHLY, CDR2 FYNNEI, per germline. The V end lost 7 bases, the J end lost 2 bases, and 12 bases lay between the germline ends. The CDR3 coding sequence is TGTGCCAGCACCAGGGGCGAAGCCTACGAGCAGTACTTC. Amino acid sequence: CASTRGEAYEQYF. Variable domain in full (rest from reference TRBV2 and TRBJ2-7): EPEVTQTPSHQVTQMGQEVILRCVPISNHLYFYWYRQILGQKVEFLVSFYNNEISEKSEIFDDQFSVERPDGSNFTLKIRSTKLEDSAMYFCASTRGEAYEQYFGPGTRLTVT.

The chain combines TRBV4-1 with TRBJ2-1, with 9 bases identical to TRBD2. In germline, CDR1 is MGHRA, CDR2 YSYEKL. The trim removed 1 base at V and 6 bases at J, leaving 16 bases unmatched. The CDR3 runs to 19 residues. The DNA of the CDR3 is TGCGCCAGCAGCCAAGGGAACGCGGGAGGGCCAAAAACTCTCAATGAGCAGTTCTTC. The encoded protein is CASSQGNAGGPKTLNEQFF.

V is TRBV27 and J is TRBJ2-7, with 7 positions matching TRBD1. The germline gives CDR1 MNHEY, CDR2 SMNVEV (reference sequence). The CDR3 covers 16 residues. The trim removed 6 bases at V and 6 bases at J, leaving 17 bases unmatched. The CDR3 loop is CASSLSRDSRAREQYF. The CDR3 bases are TGTGCCAGCAGCCTATCTCGGGACAGTCGCGCTCGCGAGCAGTACTTC.

The chain combines TRBV29-1 with TRBJ2-1, with 8 bases fitting TRBD2. V shed 3 bases, J shed 0 bases, and the junction held 4 bases outside the gene matches. The CDR3 sequence is 15 residues long. Looked up from germline, CDR1 is SQVTM and CDR2 is ANQGSEA. The CDR3 DNA reads as TGCAGCGTTGACGTTAGCGGGGCCTCCTACAATGAGCAGTTCTTC. This gives the protein CSVDVSGASYNEQFF.

A single count supports this clone. The chain joins TRBV5-6 to TRBJ2-5; a weak D match, TRBD1 (6 bases). Trimming left V 0 bases short and J 7 bases short, with 10 bases between. The CDR3 covers 13 residues. Germline V CDR1 and CDR2: SGHDT, YYEEEE. CDR3 protein: CASSLARGGTQYF. CDR3 DNA: TGTGCCAGCAGCTTGGCCAGAGGGGGGACCCAGTACTTC.

CDR3 region: CASSISQGVDEQYF. The CDR3 DNA follows: TGTGCCAGTAGTATTTCACAGGGGGTCGACGAGCAGTACTTC. The chain combines TRBV19 with TRBJ2-7, with 8 bases that match TRBD1. CDR1 and CDR2 from the germline V gene are LNHDA and SQIVND (reference sequence). This CDR3 region has 14 residues. V lost 3 bases, J lost 5 bases, and 6 bases stayed unmatched.